This T cell receptor beta chain was recorded in a study of metastatic and nonmetastatic thyroid tumors. Study-wide points: Reportedly, malignant thyroid tumors had significantly higher TCR beta diversity than benign nodules, in blood and tumor.

Thyroid surgery was preceded by no treatment in any patient. This clone was seen more than once but under ten times. Its target is unknown. TCRdb re-processed the PCR reads through MiXCR. This table holds about 38,000 clones, about 45% found once. Germline V gene data show CDR1 as MNHEY and CDR2 as SVGEGT. The V and J ends lost 0 bases and 6 bases respectively, with 6 bases between them. The CDR3 runs 12 residues. The clonotype originates from a male donor with papillary thyroid cancer or a benign thyroid nodule (not recorded which). Some clones in this sample may be carry-over from other donors' samples. Sequenced input: tumor tissue. The V call is TRBV6-2 or TRBV6-3, the J call TRBJ2-7; D is unresolved. Here the CDR3 DNA reads TGTGCCAGCAGTTACTCGATTCGCGAGCAGTACTTC. Translation: CASSYSIREQYF.